Reported below is one T cell receptor beta chain. This clone's antigen is unknown. Base qualities are not provided; no much larger clone lies one nucleotide away. Collaborating institutions collected whole blood in K2EDTA tubes following their own protocols. Collaborator samples were shipped for TCRbeta analysis as frozen whole blood, isolated PBMCs, or DNA extracted from either sample type. This record belongs to a study of blood T cell repertoires in COVID-19 (dated by TCRdb to the early 2020s). In terms of the full investigation: The collaborator samples originated in the United States, Italy and Spain and spanned the acute and convalescent phases of COVID-19. HLA class I and class II types, where available, came from metadata supplied by the sample provider rather than from assay-based typing. Subjects who had been exposed to COVID-19, were actively infected with it, or had recovered from it provided the deeply sampled blood TCRbeta repertoires that made up the dataset. The prospective study material was composed of cDNA or gDNA derived from T cells, B-cell-depleted T cells, or PBMCs. The repertoires were made available in a free public database intended to serve as a resource for research on the immune response to SARS-CoV-2. The samples were drawn from two sources: the first 160 participants of the ongoing ImmuneRACE study, and about 1,300 subjects contributed by 6 global collaborators. Sample metadata almost always included a de-identified subject ID, COVID-19 status, age in years and sex. Study-level results and caveats: The quantity of clinical and demographic metadata differed by source and by participant and was supplied without curation.

From the germline V gene, CDR1 is KGHSH and CDR2 is LQKENI. From V the trimming removes 6 bases and from J it removes 5 bases, while the gene matches leave 10 bases of the junction unaccounted for. Inclusive of the bounding cysteine and phenylalanine, the CDR3 is 16 residues long. Just the 48-base CDR3 DNA is kept, in frame starting at base 1. The immunoSEQ Assay, a bias-controlled multiplex PCR, was used to amplify TCRbeta CDR3 regions from genomic DNA. Per the source publication's procedure: The number of nucleated cells in each sample was estimated by amplification of reference gene primers within the assay. Sequence reads were collapsed and filtered to measure the absolute abundance of every unique TCRbeta CDR3 rearrangement. For each sample, productive Simpson clonality was calculated by taking the square root of Simpson's diversity index across productive rearrangements. TCRdb retrieved this table from immuneACCESS and kept in-frame rearrangements only. Not all clones are present; in checked studies, unresolved V genes account for under half, and no reason is known for the remainder. V and J calls and clone size come straight from that table; D and trimming were deduced from the DNA. The sample includes hundreds of thousands of clones, with approximately 84% observed a single time. 1.5% to 2% of the sample comes from the top ten.

Sequenced sample: peripheral blood. The sequence was collected from a woman aged 80 or older with acute or convalescent COVID-19. The sequence joins TRBV18 to TRBJ1-6, with 7 bases in between that match TRBD1. The CDR3 protein is CASSPTGVQNNSPLHF. The nucleotide sequence is TGTGCCAGCTCGCCTACAGGGGTTCAAAATAATTCACCCCTCCACTTT.